The text below deals with one T cell receptor (beta chain). This clone's antigen is unknown. There are no base qualities to consult, and no much larger clone falls within one base. TCRbeta CDR3 regions were amplified from genomic DNA using the immunoSEQ Assay, a bias-controlled multiplex PCR. The authors' pipeline ran thus. Within the assay, amplification of reference gene primers was used to estimate how many nucleated cells each sample contained. To quantify the absolute abundance of each unique TCRbeta CDR3 rearrangement, sequence reads were collapsed and filtered. For each sample, productive Simpson clonality was calculated as the square root of Simpson's diversity index across productive rearrangements. Drawn from immuneACCESS, this table holds only the in-frame rearrangements with V and J called that TCRdb kept. Clones are partly lost; checked studies trace under half to an unresolved V gene and leave the rest unexplained. V and J calls and clone size follow that table, whereas D and trimming were derived from the DNA. The sample table records more than 50,000 clones; roughly 77% of these occur just once. The top ten hold 35% to 55% of the sample.

Collaborating institutions collected whole blood in K2EDTA tubes following their own protocols. For TCRbeta analysis, collaborators shipped samples in one of three forms: frozen whole blood, isolated PBMCs, or DNA extracted from either of those sample types. The CDR3 numbers 13 residues from cysteine through phenylalanine. Only the CDR3 DNA stays, 39 bases, in frame from base 1. Sequences MDHEN (CDR1) and SYDVKM (CDR2) are obtained from the germline V gene. Deletion took 3 bases off V and 8 bases off J, with a span of 8 bases between the germline ends. This entry comes from a study of blood T cell repertoires in COVID-19 (dated by TCRdb to the early 2020s). At the level of the whole study: Collaborator samples came from the United States, Italy and Spain and covered acute and convalescent phases of COVID-19. The material from the prospective study consisted of cDNA or gDNA derived from T cells, B-cell-depleted T cells, or PBMCs. Subjects who had been exposed to COVID-19, were actively infected with it, or had recovered from it provided the deeply sampled blood TCRbeta repertoires that made up the dataset. A freely available public database, intended as a resource for researchers studying the immune response to SARS-CoV-2, is where the repertoires were released. The samples were drawn from two sources: the first 160 participants of the ongoing ImmuneRACE study, and 1,000 to 1,500 subjects contributed by 6 global collaborators. The sample metadata nearly always contained a de-identified subject ID, COVID-19 status, age in years and sex. HLA class I and class II types, where available, came from metadata supplied by the sample provider rather than from assay-based typing.

The study at large found these results: The amount of clinical and demographic metadata varied by source and participant and was provided uncurated.

The sequenced sample consisted of peripheral blood. The TCR was taken from a man in his 70s with active or convalescent COVID-19. The receptor chain draws on TRBV28 and TRBJ1-6; a tentative D call is TRBD1 (6 bases match). The sequenced DNA is TGTGCCAGCAGTTTCCCAGGGGATTCACCCCTCCACTTT. This gives the protein CASSFPGDSPLHF.